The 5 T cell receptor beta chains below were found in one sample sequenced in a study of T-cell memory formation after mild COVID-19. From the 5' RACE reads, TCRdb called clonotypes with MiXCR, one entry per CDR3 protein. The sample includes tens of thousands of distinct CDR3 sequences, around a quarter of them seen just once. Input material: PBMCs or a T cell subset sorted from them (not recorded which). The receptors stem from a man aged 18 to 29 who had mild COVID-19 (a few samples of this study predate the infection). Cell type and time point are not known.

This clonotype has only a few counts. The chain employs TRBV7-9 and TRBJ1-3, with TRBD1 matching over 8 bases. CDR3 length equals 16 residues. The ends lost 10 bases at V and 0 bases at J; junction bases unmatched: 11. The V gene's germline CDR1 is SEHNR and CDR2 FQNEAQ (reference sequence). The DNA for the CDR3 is TGTGCCACGCCGGAATTGGGACAGGACTCTGGAAACACCATATATTTT. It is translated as CATPELGQDSGNTIYF.

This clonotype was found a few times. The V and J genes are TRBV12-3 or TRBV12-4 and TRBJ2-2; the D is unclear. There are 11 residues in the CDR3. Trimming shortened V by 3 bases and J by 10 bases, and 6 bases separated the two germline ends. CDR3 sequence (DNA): TGTGCCAGCAGTTTTGGTCCGGAGCTGTTTTTT. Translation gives CASSFGPELFF.

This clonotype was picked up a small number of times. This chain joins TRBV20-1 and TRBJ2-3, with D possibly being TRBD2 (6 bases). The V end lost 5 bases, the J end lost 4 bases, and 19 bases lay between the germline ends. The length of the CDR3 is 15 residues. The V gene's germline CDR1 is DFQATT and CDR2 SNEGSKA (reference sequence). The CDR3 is CSAQRRRLVADTQYF. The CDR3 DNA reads TGCAGTGCTCAACGCAGAAGACTAGTTGCAGATACGCAGTATTTT.

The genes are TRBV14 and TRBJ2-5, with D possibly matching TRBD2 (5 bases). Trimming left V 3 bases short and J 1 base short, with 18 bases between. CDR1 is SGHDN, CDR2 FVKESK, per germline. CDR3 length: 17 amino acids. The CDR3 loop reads CASSQDGMPSLQETQYF. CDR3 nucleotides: TGTGCCAGCAGCCAGGACGGGATGCCTAGCCTCCAAGAGACCCAGTACTTC.

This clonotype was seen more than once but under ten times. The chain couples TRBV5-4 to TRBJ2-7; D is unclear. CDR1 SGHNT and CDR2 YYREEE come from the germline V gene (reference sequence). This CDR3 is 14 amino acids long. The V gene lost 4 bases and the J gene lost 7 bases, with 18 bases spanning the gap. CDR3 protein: CASSLGPHNGEQYV. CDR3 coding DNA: TGTGCCAGCAGCCTGGGCCCGCACAATGGGGAGCAGTACGTC.